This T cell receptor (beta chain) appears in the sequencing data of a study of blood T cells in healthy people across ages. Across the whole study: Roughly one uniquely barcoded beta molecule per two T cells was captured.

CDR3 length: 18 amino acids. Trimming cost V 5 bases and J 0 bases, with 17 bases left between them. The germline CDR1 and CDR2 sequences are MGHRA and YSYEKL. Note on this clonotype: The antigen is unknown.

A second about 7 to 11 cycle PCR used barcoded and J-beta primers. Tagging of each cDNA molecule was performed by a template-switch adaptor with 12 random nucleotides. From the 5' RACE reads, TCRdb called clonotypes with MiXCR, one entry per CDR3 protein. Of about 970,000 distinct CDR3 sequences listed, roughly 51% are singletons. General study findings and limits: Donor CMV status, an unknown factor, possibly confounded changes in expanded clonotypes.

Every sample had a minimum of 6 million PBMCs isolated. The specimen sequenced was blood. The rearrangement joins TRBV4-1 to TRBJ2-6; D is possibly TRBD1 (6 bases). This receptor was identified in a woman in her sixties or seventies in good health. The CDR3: CASSNPTGLSSGANVLTF. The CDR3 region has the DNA TGCGCCAGCAGCAACCCGACAGGTTTAAGCTCTGGGGCCAACGTCCTGACTTTC.